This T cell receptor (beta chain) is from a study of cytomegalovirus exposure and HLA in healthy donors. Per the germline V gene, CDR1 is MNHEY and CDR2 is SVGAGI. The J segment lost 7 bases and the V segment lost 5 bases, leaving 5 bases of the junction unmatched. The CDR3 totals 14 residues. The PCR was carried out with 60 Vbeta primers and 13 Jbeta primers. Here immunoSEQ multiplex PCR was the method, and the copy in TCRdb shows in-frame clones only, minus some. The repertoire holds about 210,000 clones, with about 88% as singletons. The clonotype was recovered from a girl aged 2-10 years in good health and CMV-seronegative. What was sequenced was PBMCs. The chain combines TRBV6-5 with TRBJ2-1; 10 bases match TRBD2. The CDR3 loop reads CASSRTSGWNEQFF. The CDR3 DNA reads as TGTGCCAGCAGTAGGACTAGCGGTTGGAATGAGCAGTTCTTC.